Listed here are 29 T cell receptor beta chains from one sample, sequenced in a study of cytomegalovirus exposure and HLA in healthy donors. Use of 60 Vbeta and 13 Jbeta primers characterized the PCR. The table came from immunoSEQ multiplex PCR; TCRdb's copy has only in-frame clones and leaves some out. The sample includes about 140,000 clones, 61% seen only once; the top ten take roughly 1.9%. The sample was PBMCs. Receptors originate from a male donor in good health and CMV-seronegative.

This clone was counted between two and nine times. The chain employs TRBV28 and TRBJ2-3, with 8 bases that match TRBD2. J lost 1 base, V lost 2 bases, and 11 bases had no gene match. CDR1 and CDR2 from the germline V gene are MDHEN and SYDVKM. The CDR3 loop spans 18 amino acids. The CDR3 nucleotides read TGTGCCAGCAGTTTACCAAGTCGGCGGGGGGTCCGCACAGATACGCAGTATTTT. Its protein product is CASSLPSRRGVRTDTQYF.

This chain joins TRBV5-6 and TRBJ2-7; possibly TRBD1 for D (6 bases). Trimming left V 4 bases short and J 0 bases short, with 11 bases between. The CDR3 sequence is 14 residues long. Looked up from germline, CDR1 is SGHDT and CDR2 is YYEEEE. The CDR3 loop is CASSVGAGSYEQYF. The CDR3 DNA is TGTGCCAGCAGCGTGGGGGCCGGCTCCTACGAGCAGTACTTC.

This clone was seen just once. The chain carries TRBV7-8 and TRBJ1-6; D is possibly TRBD1 (5 bases). The CDR3 runs to 15 residues. Germline V gene lookup returns CDR1 SGHVS and CDR2 FQNEAQ. V shed 0 bases and J shed 7 bases, with 10 bases lying between them. The CDR3 is CASSLAARANSPLHF. The CDR3 DNA is TGTGCCAGCAGCTTAGCGGCCAGGGCGAATTCACCCCTCCACTTT.

The V gene is TRBV27, the J gene TRBJ1-1; D gene ambiguous. Trimming pared 0 bases from V and 1 base from J, leaving 6 bases between. Germline assignment: CDR1 MNHEY and CDR2 SMNVEV (reference sequence). This CDR3 region has 14 residues. The CDR3 DNA reads as TGTGCCAGCAGTTTATCTCCCGGGAACACTGAAGCTTTCTTT. Translation: CASSLSPGNTEAFF.

This clone was seen just once. The J gene is TRBJ1-5, the V gene TRBV7-2; D might be TRBD1 (6 bases). The CDR3 has 16 amino acids. Trimming shortened V by 5 bases and J by 3 bases, and 17 bases separated the two germline ends. In germline, CDR1 is SGHTA, CDR2 FQGNSA. The CDR3 region is CASSPQGRNINQPQHF. The CDR3 DNA reads TGTGCCAGCAGCCCACAGGGACGGAATATCAATCAGCCCCAGCATTTT.

V is TRBV19 and J is TRBJ1-6, with 8 bases matching TRBD1. This CDR3 is built from 16 residues. V trimming: 5 bases; J trimming: 6 bases; junction bases outside the gene matches: 9. Germline CDR1 LNHDA, CDR2 SQIVND (reference sequence). The CDR3 sequence is CASSPPRQGTNSPLHF. CDR3 sequence (DNA): TGTGCCAGTAGTCCGCCCCGACAGGGGACTAATTCACCCCTCCACTTT.

The rearrangement joins TRBV18 to TRBJ1-1, with 9 bases identical to TRBD1. The CDR3 loop spans 14 amino acids. Germline assignment: CDR1 KGHSH and CDR2 LQKENI. Losses at the gene ends were 6 bases for V and 3 bases for J; bases not matched to a gene: 5. The CDR3 sequence: CASSGQGFDTEAFF. The CDR3 DNA is TGTGCCAGCTCCGGACAGGGGTTCGACACTGAAGCTTTCTTT.

This clone came up a few times. The chain uses TRBV6-4 and TRBJ2-1; possible D gene TRBD1, 5 bases. The CDR3 length is 14 residues. Trimming cost V 3 bases and J 4 bases, with 10 bases left between them. Per the germline V gene, CDR1 is MRHNA and CDR2 is SNTAGT. In DNA form, the CDR3 reads TGTGCCAGCAGTGAAGAGGACAAATACAATGAGCAGTTCTTC. The encoded protein is CASSEEDKYNEQFF.

This clone was picked up a small number of times. This CDR3 reads CSVGDRVHYGYTF. Here the CDR3 DNA reads TGCAGCGTTGGAGACAGGGTTCACTATGGCTACACCTTC. V and J are TRBV29-1 and TRBJ1-2; TRBD1 matches at 7 bases. CDR1 is SQVTM and CDR2 is ANQGSEA in the germline V gene. The CDR3 consists of 13 residues. J gave up 3 bases and V 4 bases, and 5 bases lay outside the gene matches. Drawing the rest from reference TRBV29-1 and TRBJ1-2, the complete variable domain is SAVISQKPSRDICQRGTSLTIQCQVDSQVTMMFWYRQQPGQSLTLIATANQGSEATYESGFVIDKFPISRPNLTFSTLTVSNMSPEDSSIYLCSVGDRVHYGYTFGSGTRLTVV.

The rearrangement joins TRBV28 to TRBJ2-7, with 9 bases matching TRBD1. Germline CDR1 and CDR2: MDHEN and SYDVKM. This CDR3 spans 15 amino acids. V gave up 7 bases and J gave up 6 bases; unmatched junction bases: 13. The CDR3 nucleotides are TGTGCCAGCACCCCCCTACCGGGACAGGGTGTCGAGCAGTACTTC. Amino acid sequence: CASTPLPGQGVEQYF.

CDR3 residues: CASSLGQGDTDTQYF. The CDR3, as DNA: TGTGCCAGCAGCTTGGGACAGGGGGACACAGATACGCAGTATTTT. The chain recombines TRBV7-2 with TRBJ2-3, with TRBD1 matching 11 bases. The junction had 1 base not matched to a gene; V was cut back by 3 bases and J by 2 bases. The germline V gene has CDR1 SGHTA and CDR2 FQGNSA. CDR3 size: 15 residues.

J is TRBJ2-6 and V is TRBV5-1; D is ambiguous. This CDR3 comprises 18 residues. The V end was cut by 0 bases, the J end by 3 bases, with 16 bases between. Germline V gene data show CDR1 as SGHRS and CDR2 as YFSETQ. CDR3 loop: CASSLGSRPSGGANVLTF. CDR3 nucleotides: TGCGCCAGCAGCTTGGGCTCCAGGCCTTCTGGTGGGGCCAACGTCCTGACTTTC. The full variable domain, in which reference TRBV5-1 and TRBJ2-6 provide the parts outside the CDR3, is KAGVTQTPRYLIKTRGQQVTLSCSPISGHRSVSWYQQTPGQGLQFLFEYFSETQRNKGNFPGRFSGRQFSNSRSEMNVSTLELGDSALYLCASSLGSRPSGGANVLTFGAGSRLTVL.

The chain couples TRBV27 to TRBJ2-1, with 8 nucleotides matching TRBD2. The V gene's germline CDR1 is MNHEY and CDR2 SMNVEV (reference sequence). Losses at the gene ends were 3 bases for V and 6 bases for J; bases not matched to a gene: 19. This CDR3 spans 19 amino acids. The DNA for the CDR3 is TGTGCCAGCAGTTTGAACGGGGGGGCGTGGGTGCGGTTTGCCAATGAGCAGTTCTTC. Its protein is CASSLNGGAWVRFANEQFF.

The V call is TRBV19, the J call TRBJ2-4; 8 positions agree with TRBD1. The CDR3 runs to 18 residues. The ends lost 5 bases at V and 5 bases at J; junction bases unmatched: 17. Germline values: CDR1 LNHDA, CDR2 SQIVND (reference sequence). In DNA, the CDR3 is TGTGCCAGTAGTTTGGTTTATTGGCAGGGGGCCAACGAAAACATTCAGTACTTC. It translates to CASSLVYWQGANENIQYF.

This chain links TRBV6-1 with TRBJ1-2; TRBD1 aligns across 7 bases. CDR1 is MNHNS, CDR2 SASEGT, per germline. V was clipped by 4 bases and J by 5 bases; unmatched bases: 7. The CDR3 consists of 14 residues. The CDR3 DNA follows: TGTGCCAGCAGTGGCACAGGGGTCGCATATGGCTACACCTTC. It codes for CASSGTGVAYGYTF.

The gene calls are TRBV6-5 and TRBJ2-5; D may be TRBD1 (6 bases). The J call may be faulty, since TRBJ2-7 better matches the DNA end. CDR3 length equals 13 residues. Germline CDR1 is MNHEY and CDR2 is SVGAGI. In nucleotides, the CDR3 is TGTGCCAGCAGTTACTCGGACAGCTACGAGCAGTACTTC. Its translation: CASSYSDSYEQYF.

This clone was counted a single time. The V gene is TRBV4-1, the J gene TRBJ2-7; tentative D call: TRBD1 (5 bases). This CDR3 has 16 residues. Trimming shortened V by 1 base and J by 1 base, and 14 bases separated the two germline ends. Germline V gene sequence: CDR1 MGHRA, CDR2 YSYEKL. The CDR3 DNA sequence: TGCGCCAGCAGCCAAGTCCGGGCTTCAGGGTCCTACGAGCAGTACTTC. Amino acid sequence: CASSQVRASGSYEQYF.

The chain uses TRBV11-2 and TRBJ1-5; D remains unclear. CDR1 SGHAT and CDR2 FQNNGV come from the germline V gene. There are 13 residues in the CDR3. Deletions cut 3 bases from V and 1 base from J, with 4 bases between. CDR3 coding DNA: TGTGCCAGCAGCTTGGAGAGCAATCAGCCCCAGCATTTT. Protein sequence: CASSLESNQPQHF.

V gene TRBV7-9 combines with J gene TRBJ2-6; 7 bases match TRBD1. In germline, CDR1 is SEHNR, CDR2 FQNEAQ (reference sequence). The CDR3 totals 17 residues. The trim removed 5 bases at V and 0 bases at J, leaving 7 bases unmatched. DNA of the CDR3: TGTGCCAGCAGCCGACAGGGCTATACCTCTGGGGCCAACGTCCTGACTTTC. Protein: CASSRQGYTSGANVLTF.

This clone came up once. V gene TRBV7-9 combines with J gene TRBJ2-2; D perhaps matches TRBD2 (6 bases). V lost 5 bases and J lost 4, with 20 bases in between. The CDR3 has 17 residues. The germline V gene encodes CDR1 SEHNR and CDR2 FQNEAQ (reference sequence). CDR3 nucleotides: TGTGCCAGCAGCGCCCGGGGTAGCGGTGCGGGCACCGGGGAGCTGTTTTTT. This codes for CASSARGSGAGTGELFF.

The CDR3 DNA reads as TGTGCCAGTAGCAAGGGGCCGCCCCGCTTTGGGGACACTGAAGCTTTCTTT. Protein sequence: CASSKGPPRFGDTEAFF. The rearrangement uses TRBV19 and TRBJ1-1, with D maybe TRBD1 (5 bases). V was cut by 6 bases and J by 3 bases, with 23 bases left in between. The CDR3 loop spans 17 amino acids. Per germline, CDR1 LNHDA and CDR2 SQIVND (reference sequence).

The chain carries TRBV2 and TRBJ1-4; possible D gene TRBD1, 5 bases. Trimming shortened V by 2 bases and J by 0 bases, and 10 bases separated the two germline ends. CDR1 and CDR2 (germline): SNHLY, FYNNEI. This CDR3 is 16 amino acids long. In nucleotides, the CDR3 is TGTGCCAGCAGTGAACAGGGCCCCGCAACTAATGAAAAACTGTTTTTT. Its translation: CASSEQGPATNEKLFF.

This chain connects TRBV5-1 to TRBJ1-2, with D tentatively TRBD1 (5 bases). V lost 4 bases, J lost 4 bases, and 8 bases lay in between. The CDR3 length is 12 residues. CDR1 SGHRS and CDR2 YFSETQ come from the germline V gene. In DNA form, the CDR3 reads TGCGCCAGCAGCCCCGACAGCTATGGCTACACCTTC. It is translated as CASSPDSYGYTF.

The V call is TRBV15, the J call TRBJ1-5; the D is unclear. The CDR3 is 14 amino acids. Germline lookup yields CDR1 LNHNV and CDR2 YYDKDF (reference sequence). V was clipped by 1 base and J by 0 bases, with 4 bases between them. The CDR3 here is CATSRASSNQPQHF. The CDR3, as DNA: TGTGCCACCAGCAGAGCTAGTAGCAATCAGCCCCAGCATTTT.

The rearrangement uses TRBV6-1 and TRBJ1-4, with D possibly TRBD1 on 5 matching bases. Trimming took 3 bases from V and 13 from J, leaving 18 bases between them. The CDR3 runs 14 residues. Germline-derived CDR1 and CDR2 are MNHNS and SASEGT. Written as DNA, the CDR3 is TGTGCCAGCAGTGACCCGACAGAAAGCCAACGACTGTTTTTT. Translation gives CASSDPTESQRLFF.

The gene calls are TRBV7-3 and TRBJ2-7; 7 positions agree with TRBD2. CDR1 SGHTA and CDR2 FQGTGA come from the germline V gene. The junction had 6 bases not matched to a gene; V was cut back by 6 bases and J by 4 bases. The CDR3 has 13 amino acids. The CDR3 reads CASSLIGGYEQYF. In nucleotides, the CDR3 is TGTGCCAGCAGTCTCATCGGGGGGTACGAGCAGTACTTC.

The chain recombines TRBV30 with TRBJ1-2; 9 bases are shared with TRBD1. There are 18 residues in the CDR3. Germline-derived CDR1 and CDR2 are GTSNPN and SVGIG (reference sequence). Unmatched junction bases numbered 18, after V lost 0 bases and J lost 7 bases. The CDR3 DNA sequence: TGTGCCTGGAGTGTACCTTATCTCCCACAGGGGGCTCTTTCTGGCTACACCTTC. Translating it yields CAWSVPYLPQGALSGYTF.

Written as DNA, the CDR3 is TGTGCCAGCTCACCGGGACAGGGGAGAGACACTGAAGCTTTCTTT. Translating gives CASSPGQGRDTEAFF. The chain employs TRBV18 and TRBJ1-1; 10 positions match TRBD1. This CDR3 has 15 residues. Germline CDR1 and CDR2: KGHSH and LQKENI. Trimming took 3 bases from V and 3 from J; bases not matched to a gene: 4.

This clone was seen just once. This CDR3 reads CASSVMGLGYNEQFF. The CDR3 DNA sequence: TGCGCCAGCAGCGTTATGGGACTAGGGTACAATGAGCAGTTCTTC. The chain recombines TRBV4-3 with TRBJ2-1, with 8 bases lining up with TRBD2. Germline V CDR1 and CDR2: LGHNA, YSLEER. This CDR3 comprises 15 residues. The V and J ends lost 5 bases and 4 bases, in that order; junction bases with no gene match: 7.